The T cell receptor (beta chain) described here comes from a study of metastatic and nonmetastatic thyroid tumors. By share of the sample, this clone is large. TCRdb recomputed clones from the PCR reads via MiXCR. Of fewer than 30,000 clones in the sample, 20% to 25% are singletons; the top ten hold about 30%. Thyroid surgery had not been preceded by any treatment in any patient. Sequenced input: blood. This TCR derives from a male donor with papillary thyroid cancer or a benign thyroid nodule (not recorded which). Some clones in this sample may be carry-over from other donors' samples.

The CDR3 nucleotides read TGTGCCAGCAGTGCCGGGACAAACAATGAGCAGTTCTTC. This gives the protein CASSAGTNNEQFF. This chain connects TRBV6-4 to TRBJ2-1, with a weak D call TRBD1 (6 bases). The germline V gene encodes CDR1 MRHNA and CDR2 SNTAGT. The CDR3 spans 13 residues. V was trimmed by 4 bases and J by 5 bases, leaving 9 bases between them.